Reported below is one TCR beta chain. TCRdb keeps only in-frame clones here, not all; method: immunoSEQ multiplex PCR. The profile shows 63,000 or so clones, roughly nine tenths of them singletons. Looked up from germline, CDR1 is SGHRS and CDR2 is YFSETQ. Trimming shortened V by 0 bases and J by 3 bases, and 4 bases separated the two germline ends. This CDR3 comprises 13 residues. The data were obtained in a study of control samples from healthy donors and cancer patients. This chain joins TRBV5-1 and TRBJ1-5; D gene ambiguous. The receptor was derived from a man aged 60-69 years with colorectal cancer. Sequencing was performed on PBMCs. The CDR3 reads CASSLGNNQPQHF. CDR3 bases: TGCGCCAGCAGCTTGGGGAACAATCAGCCCCAGCATTTT. Full variable domain (outside the CDR3, taken from reference TRBV5-1 and TRBJ1-5): KAGVTQTPRYLIKTRGQQVTLSCSPISGHRSVSWYQQTPGQGLQFLFEYFSETQRNKGNFPGRFSGRQFSNSRSEMNVSTLELGDSALYLCASSLGNNQPQHFGDGTRLSIL.